This T cell receptor (beta chain) was identified during a study of T cell clonotyping in hematopoietic cell transplantation. Study-wide results and caveats: Few recipient clonotypes overlapped donors; over 95% were de novo at given depth.

V lost 2 bases and J lost 3, with 16 bases in between. The CDR3 runs 16 residues. Germline CDR1 MNHNY, CDR2 SVGAGI (reference sequence). As concerns this clone: Its antigen is not known.

The assay was immunoSEQ multiplex PCR, and TCRdb's table has in-frame clones only and misses some. The table lists around 6,000 clones, roughly 97% of them singletons, with 15% in the top ten. Indicated time point: recipient sample about 28 days before transplant, after cytoreduction. Recipient blood drawn about 28 days pretransplant and days 30, 100, 180 after. This TCR was recovered from a man in his 70s with acute myeloid leukemia. Some clones in this sample may be carry-over from other donors' samples. The chain joins TRBV6-6 to TRBJ1-1, with D maybe TRBD1 (6 bases). The starting material was peripheral blood mononuclear cells, obtained before stem cell transplant. CDR3 in DNA: TGTGCCAGCAGTTACCCCACTATGACAGGACACACTGAAGCTTTCTTT. Translation gives CASSYPTMTGHTEAFF.